This T cell receptor beta chain was retrieved from a study of siplizumab effects on memory and regulatory T cells. Findings and limits, study-wide: Alloreactive sequences tracing back to unstimulated CD4+ memory cells fell significantly with siplizumab. For siplizumab cultures, the suppressive function of their proliferating Tregs was not confirmed. Phenotypic classification as naive or memory proved unattainable for roughly 80-96% of proliferating CD4+ or CD8+ clones.

This clone appeared a few times. Its antigen is still unknown. Data came from immunoSEQ multiplex PCR; TCRdb stores just in-frame clones and leaves some out. The top ten hold around 1.3% of the sample, which has 100,000 to 120,000 clones, roughly 92% seen once. The specimen was CD4+ T cells sorted from blood. The source of this sequence is a human donor in good health.

Here the CDR3 reads CASSSLYSGRADNEQFF. The CDR3 bases are TGTGCCAGCAGCTCGCTATATAGCGGGAGGGCCGACAATGAGCAGTTCTTC. The chain employs TRBV5-6 and TRBJ2-1; 11 bases are a match to TRBD2. J lost 5 bases, V lost 3 bases, and 10 bases had no gene match. This CDR3 comprises 17 residues. CDR1 SGHDT and CDR2 YYEEEE come from the germline V gene.